These 2 T cell receptor beta chains came from one sample sequenced in a study of lymphopenia after photon versus proton radiotherapy. Libraries were prepared by immunoSEQ multiplex PCR; TCRdb keeps only in-frame clonotypes and omits some of them. The data contain tens of thousands of clones, roughly 87% of them singletons. The sequenced sample was peripheral blood, obtained from a patient treated with proton-based radiotherapy. These receptor sequences come from a woman in her 70s with pancreatic cancer. Some clones in this sample may be carry-over from other donors' samples.

The chain links TRBV10-3 to TRBJ2-1, with 10 bases fitting TRBD2. CDR3 length equals 14 residues. V gave up 4 bases and J gave up 6 bases; unmatched junction bases: 3. Germline V gene sequence: CDR1 ENHRY, CDR2 SYGVKD. This CDR3 is CAISGGLAPNEQFF. DNA of the CDR3: TGTGCCATCAGTGGGGGACTAGCGCCCAATGAGCAGTTCTTC.

The chain combines TRBV29-1 with TRBJ2-7, with 12 nucleotides matching TRBD2. Germline CDR1 and CDR2: SQVTM and ANQGSEA. Losses at the gene ends were 6 bases for V and 1 base for J; bases not matched to a gene: 4. The CDR3 length is 14 residues. The CDR3 protein is CSVGGLAGSYEQYF. CDR3 DNA: TGCAGCGTCGGGGGACTAGCGGGTTCCTACGAGCAGTACTTC.